This is a list of T cell receptor beta chains from one sample in a study of blood T cell repertoires in COVID-19. Assay: immunoSEQ multiplex PCR; the TCRdb copy retains only in-frame clones and omits some. Of tens of thousands of clones detected, about 80% appear once; the ten largest clones hold 25% to 30%. Source material: peripheral blood. The receptor source for this set is a man in his 70s with acute or convalescent COVID-19. Both conserved end residues are part of each CDR3. D genes are given only for firm matches. Only part of the rows carry a size: once, few, many, or a class if the clone is expanded.

j_call: TRBJ2-3; clone_size: -; v_call: TRBV7-3; d_call: TRBD2; cdr3_aa: CASSLTSGITDTQYF; cdr3_nt: TGTGCCAGCAGCTTAACTAGCGGGATCACAGATACGCAGTATTTT
j_call: TRBJ1-2; clone_size: -; v_call: TRBV6-5; d_call: -; cdr3_aa: CAAAEFYGYTF; cdr3_nt: TGTGCCGCAGCGGAGTTCTATGGCTACACCTTC
j_call: TRBJ2-3; clone_size: -; v_call: TRBV3-1/TRBV3-2; d_call: TRBD2; cdr3_aa: CASSQDLLAGQDTQYF; cdr3_nt: TGTGCCAGCAGCCAAGATTTGCTAGCGGGGCAAGATACGCAGTATTTT
j_call: TRBJ2-5; clone_size: -; v_call: TRBV4-3; d_call: TRBD2; cdr3_aa: CASSQEAGVGETQYF; cdr3_nt: TGCGCCAGCAGCCAAGAAGCGGGGGTGGGAGAGACCCAGTACTTC
j_call: TRBJ2-7; clone_size: once; v_call: TRBV7-3; d_call: -; cdr3_aa: CASSLGGLDEQYF; cdr3_nt: TGTGCCAGCAGCTTAGGGGGACTTGACGAGCAGTACTTC
j_call: TRBJ2-7; clone_size: -; v_call: TRBV3-1/TRBV3-2; d_call: TRBD2; cdr3_aa: CASSPRLAGSYEQYF; cdr3_nt: TGTGCCAGCAGCCCGCGACTAGCGGGAAGCTACGAGCAGTACTTC
j_call: TRBJ2-7; clone_size: -; v_call: TRBV9; d_call: -; cdr3_aa: CASSARGGANYEQYF; cdr3_nt: TGTGCCAGCAGCGCTAGGGGCGGGGCTAACTACGAGCAGTACTTC
j_call: TRBJ2-2; clone_size: -; v_call: TRBV3-1/TRBV3-2; d_call: -; cdr3_aa: CASSQGEPGAGELFF; cdr3_nt: TGTGCCAGCAGCCAAGGAGAACCGGGGGCCGGGGAGCTGTTTTTT
j_call: TRBJ2-5; clone_size: once; v_call: TRBV7-2; d_call: TRBD1; cdr3_aa: CAGLEGTAQETQYF; cdr3_nt: TGTGCCGGGCTCGAAGGGACAGCACAAGAGACCCAGTACTTC
j_call: TRBJ1-2; clone_size: once; v_call: TRBV9; d_call: -; cdr3_aa: CASSVAREHYGYTF; cdr3_nt: TGTGCCAGCAGCGTAGCGAGAGAGCACTATGGCTACACCTTC
j_call: TRBJ1-5; clone_size: once; v_call: TRBV27; d_call: TRBD1; cdr3_aa: CASSLYQIGTGGNQPQHF; cdr3_nt: TGTGCCAGCAGTTTATACCAAATAGGGACAGGGGGCAATCAGCCCCAGCATTTT
j_call: TRBJ2-7; clone_size: -; v_call: TRBV6-5; d_call: TRBD1; cdr3_aa: CASSRDRARHEQYF; cdr3_nt: TGTGCCAGCAGTCGGGACAGGGCGAGACACGAGCAGTACTTC
j_call: TRBJ2-1; clone_size: -; v_call: TRBV7-9; d_call: TRBD2; cdr3_aa: CASSLDLSGRIYNEQFF; cdr3_nt: TGTGCCAGCAGCTTAGATTTGAGCGGGAGGATCTACAATGAGCAGTTCTTC
j_call: TRBJ1-3; clone_size: -; v_call: TRBV4-2; d_call: TRBD1; cdr3_aa: CASSEEDRAGNTIYF; cdr3_nt: TGTGCCAGCAGCGAAGAGGACAGGGCTGGAAACACCATATATTTT
j_call: TRBJ1-6; clone_size: -; v_call: TRBV19; d_call: TRBD1; cdr3_aa: CASGGDRGNSPLHF; cdr3_nt: TGTGCTTCCGGGGGGGACAGGGGTAATTCACCCCTCCACTTT
j_call: TRBJ1-5; clone_size: few; v_call: TRBV30; d_call: -; cdr3_aa: CAWSVGTGDNQPQHF; cdr3_nt: TGTGCCTGGAGTGTAGGCACAGGCGACAATCAGCCCCAGCATTTT
j_call: TRBJ2-1; clone_size: -; v_call: TRBV30; d_call: TRBD2; cdr3_aa: CAWGGLAGGNEQFF; cdr3_nt: TGTGCCTGGGGGGGACTAGCGGGCGGCAATGAGCAGTTCTTC
j_call: TRBJ1-4; clone_size: -; v_call: TRBV27; d_call: -; cdr3_aa: CASRSGNEKLFF; cdr3_nt: TGTGCCAGCCGATCAGGGAATGAAAAACTGTTTTTT
j_call: TRBJ1-1; clone_size: -; v_call: TRBV6-5; d_call: -; cdr3_aa: CASSSHRGGGNTEAFF; cdr3_nt: TGTGCCAGCAGTTCCCACCGTGGGGGGGGGAACACTGAAGCTTTCTTT
j_call: TRBJ2-5; clone_size: once; v_call: TRBV4-1; d_call: TRBD2; cdr3_aa: CASSGASGFQETQYF; cdr3_nt: TGCGCCAGCAGCGGGGCTAGCGGATTCCAAGAGACCCAGTACTTC
j_call: TRBJ1-2; clone_size: -; v_call: TRBV29-1; d_call: TRBD1; cdr3_aa: CSVDKGAPEDGYTF; cdr3_nt: TGCAGCGTTGATAAGGGGGCGCCTGAGGATGGCTACACCTTC
j_call: TRBJ2-3; clone_size: few; v_call: TRBV2; d_call: -; cdr3_aa: CASSEVRGTDTQYF; cdr3_nt: TGTGCCAGCAGTGAGGTTAGAGGCACAGATACGCAGTATTTT
j_call: TRBJ1-1; clone_size: -; v_call: TRBV19; d_call: TRBD1; cdr3_aa: CASRPNRGFMNHYTEAFF; cdr3_nt: TGTGCCAGTAGGCCAAACAGGGGGTTCATGAATCATTACACTGAAGCTTTCTTT
j_call: TRBJ2-1; clone_size: once; v_call: TRBV14; d_call: -; cdr3_aa: CASSLLGAFNEQFF; cdr3_nt: TGTGCCAGCAGCCTCCTGGGGGCTTTCAATGAGCAGTTCTTC
j_call: TRBJ2-7; clone_size: -; v_call: TRBV11-3; d_call: -; cdr3_aa: CASSLDGAGEQYF; cdr3_nt: TGTGCCAGCAGCCTGGATGGAGCCGGCGAGCAGTACTTC
j_call: TRBJ1-2; clone_size: once; v_call: TRBV30; d_call: -; cdr3_aa: CAWSRPGVNYGYTF; cdr3_nt: TGTGCCTGGAGTAGGCCAGGGGTTAACTATGGCTACACCTTC
j_call: TRBJ2-7; clone_size: -; v_call: TRBV27; d_call: -; cdr3_aa: CASSSRLRLGYEQYF; cdr3_nt: TGTGCCAGCAGTTCCAGACTACGCCTCGGCTACGAGCAGTACTTC
j_call: TRBJ2-7; clone_size: -; v_call: TRBV5-5; d_call: TRBD1; cdr3_aa: CASSPGQGVYEQYF; cdr3_nt: TGTGCCAGCAGCCCGGGGCAGGGGGTCTACGAGCAGTACTTC
j_call: TRBJ2-7; clone_size: -; v_call: TRBV6-1; d_call: -; cdr3_aa: CASSELDTYEQYF; cdr3_nt: TGTGCCAGCAGTGAATTAGACACCTACGAGCAGTACTTC